This T cell receptor beta chain originates from a study of cytomegalovirus exposure and HLA in healthy donors (TCRdb year 2017). With regard to the full study: An earlier analysis of some 600 of the donors reported 276 Gb of sequence data and 117 million unique TCR beta sequences obtained from 150 million to 200 million T cells. An early release covering roughly 600 HLA-typed donors comprised approximately 290 gigabases of sequencing data and roughly 85 million unique TCR sequences. Of the 350 to 400 genotyped donors, roughly 85% fell in the genetic ancestry cluster associated with self-reported Caucasian donors. The aim of the study was to test whether cataloging public T cell receptors could identify signatures of past pathogen exposure. Using immunosequencing, the study profiled T cell repertoires from about 620 subjects and related those repertoires to cytomegalovirus serostatus. In addition to the first cohort of approximately 650 subjects, a separate validation cohort of over 90 different subjects was used. High-throughput TCR immunosequencing, statistical association of individual TCRs with disease status, and machine learning were combined to predict cytomegalovirus infection status. To study patterns of TCR occurrence, a later analysis re-analyzed previously published TCR beta repertoires from 600 to 750 donors and added high-resolution HLA genotyping. Rather than drawing on any new phenotypic data, the later analysis identified candidate immune exposures from TCR beta sequences and the way those sequences occurred across donors. In an earlier analysis of roughly 540 of the donors, high-throughput TCR beta sequencing was used to judge whether each TCR beta V gene segment behaved as functional or pseudogenic. Donor age, sex, ethnicity and CMV serostatus were compiled alongside the repertoire data. A later genetic analysis used genome-wide SNP genotypes for about three fifths of the roughly 700 donors, treating that subset as a discovery cohort. Every discovery cohort repertoire had been produced on one sequencing platform. Class I and class II HLA loci were covered by the typing at four-digit resolution. Typing coverage varied by locus: roughly 629-630 donors for A, B, C, DRB1 and DQB1; roughly 560 for DQA1; more than 600 for DPA1; around 490 for DPB1. A handful of DR-DQ haplotypes were handled as single units for association and clustering because linkage in the cohort was strong. Among roughly 400 genotyped donors of the cohort, an average of roughly 240,000 unique TCR beta nucleotide sequences were sequenced per donor, 15% to 20% of them non-productive.

The library relied on the immunoSEQ multiplex PCR assay. For the multiplex PCR, a mixture combining 60 forward primers for TCR Vbeta segments and 13 reverse primers for TCR Jbeta segments was used. A multiplex PCR assay on genomic DNA amplified the CDR3 region of rearranged TCR beta genes. On the Illumina HiSeq System, the amplified TCR beta libraries were sequenced as 87-base-pair reads. The authors' pipeline ran thus. In a later analysis, 77 million or so unique TCR beta chains were counted across the approximately 640 repertoires, and about 9.9 million of these chains were shared by at least two donors. Raw reads were error-corrected and collapsed into unique sequences by a nearest-neighbor algorithm in which closely related sequences were merged to remove PCR and sequencing errors. V, D and J gene segments were assigned by aligning CDR3 sequences to IMGT reference sequences. For a sequence to be retained, a match of at least six nucleotides to both a V gene segment and a J gene segment was required. Rearrangements were called productive when the CDR3 lacked stop codons and stayed in frame with V and J; all others were non-productive. CDR3 was defined according to IMGT convention as the region running from the second conserved V-encoded cysteine to the conserved J-encoded phenylalanine. In an earlier analysis of 550 to 650 of the donors, sequences lacking an unambiguous match to a single V gene segment were excluded. An earlier analysis of a few hundred of the donors classified V segments as functional when productive rearrangements were above 56.7% and as segregating when the standard deviation between donors was above 5%. To diagnose cytomegalovirus status from the catalog of TCR beta chain sequences, a statistical classification framework was built. In a later analysis, TCR nucleotide sequences were compared against IMGT/GENE-DB human TR gene sequences so that V and J genes could be assigned. A later analysis assigned CDR3 sequences and most-parsimonious VDJ recombination scenarios with the TCRdist pipeline. In a later analysis, every TCR beta chain was defined by the combination of its CDR3 amino acid sequence and its V-gene family, and reads without a unique V-gene family were dropped. In a later analysis, 500 to 650 highly shared, low-generation-probability nucleotide sequences were removed to address suspected cross-contamination and a sequencing artifact. A later analysis calculated a clonal expansion index for each public chain from normalized within-repertoire ranks of inferred template counts. A later analysis computed generation probabilities with a VDJ recombination model fitted to out-of-frame rearrangements, and checked the results against IGoR. A later analysis scored TCR-TCR, TCR-HLA and TCR-CMV co-occurrence with hypergeometric tests, applying a repertoire-size bias correction to TCR pairs. In a later analysis, false discovery rates were estimated by permuting HLA or CMV assignments 20 times. In a later analysis, co-occurring TCRs were grouped using DBSCAN, with TCRdist sequence similarity added in when clustering inside HLA-allele-positive subsets. Repertoires with fewer than 30,000 or more than 120,000 public chains were left out of co-occurrence clustering, as were four to six repertoires with anomalous nucleotide sharing. The clones in this table, taken by TCRdb from immuneACCESS, are in-frame only. Not every clone is retained; where verified, under half of the shortfall comes from an unresolved V gene, and the cause of the rest is unknown. That table gives V, J and clone size, and the DNA gave D and trimming. The sample profile shows approximately 160,000 clones; around three quarters of them were found once. The ten top clones hold about 1.4% of the sample.

Results and caveats for the whole study, not just this receptor: A later analysis found that TCR association rates varied across HLA loci, with DRB1 alleles showing the most associated TCRs and HLA-C alleles the fewest. In vitro tests confirmed that three of the cytomegalovirus-associated TCR beta chains recognize cytomegalovirus antigens. In an earlier analysis of 587 of the donors, most TCR beta V segments appeared in productive rearrangements about 87% or about 30% of the time, broadly matching IMGT annotations. Cytomegalovirus status was reported to be diagnosed by the classifier with high specificity and sensitivity in both the original and validation cohorts. A later genetic analysis reported fewer N-insertions in productive TCRs among donors in an Asian-associated ancestry cluster than the approximately 670-donor mean. In a later genetic analysis, a missense DCLRE1C variant was associated with V-gene and J-gene trimming of TCR beta chains, and the association was replicated in an independent cohort. Over 15 rarely observed V segments, including chromosome 9 orphons, were excluded from the earlier analysis of just under 600 of the donors because counts were too low. In the study, about 150 TCR beta chains were listed as associated with cytomegalovirus. For the cohort, immune exposure information was limited to CMV serostatus. A further reported finding was that TCR beta sequences accurately predicted the HLA-A and HLA-B alleles for most subjects in the first cohort. Some IMGT-functional V segments, including TRBV6-2 and TRBV6-3, could not be told apart with the 87-base-pair reads, so those segments were excluded. Because HLA typing was missing for some donors at each locus, association tests included only the typed subset. Strong co-occurrence of HLA alleles, especially DR and DQ, made assigning TCR associations to individual alleles difficult. At a false discovery rate of 0.05, a later analysis linked around 15,000 TCR beta sequences to specific HLA alleles. The authors suggested that the approach could potentially be extended to other disease states and immunological phenotypes. Compared with equally common non-associated chains, HLA-associated TCR beta chains in a later analysis were more clonally expanded and had lower generation probabilities. According to a later analysis, most CMV-associated TCR beta chains appeared to be HLA-restricted, and the HLA associations seemed to be driven largely by CMV exposure. Presence/absence analyses assumed roughly uniform sequencing depth across donors, an assumption that may not hold. A cluster of highly shared sequence variants was judged likely to be a technical artifact of the sequencing pipeline. While some public TCRs were present in many individuals, most TCR sequences turned up only very rarely across donors. A later analysis reported that several top co-occurrence clusters appeared linked to parvovirus B19, influenza, CMV and Epstein-Barr virus. The cohort was sequenced for TCR beta chains only, and without alpha or paired-chain data the features that could be detected were limited. Correlated functional status among segregating V segments might reflect linkage disequilibrium, but an unknown experimental factor could not be ruled out.

CDR1 SQVTM and CDR2 ANQGSEA were looked up in the germline V gene. Counted from cysteine to phenylalanine, this CDR3 has 13 amino acids. Only the CDR3 DNA stays, 39 bases, in frame from base 1. Trimming costs V 4 bases and J 1 base, and their ends lie 11 bases apart. Details on this clone: Its antigen is currently not known. No qualities accompany the bases; no much larger clone lies one base away.

The cohort comprised hundreds of healthy bone marrow donors. All cohort members were sampled while nominally healthy, although unrecorded immune exposures were likely present. The donor tested CMV seronegative and was one of the 352 seronegative cohort members. A peripheral blood sample was provided by each donor, and peripheral blood mononuclear cells were used for TCR beta sequencing. Genomic DNA extraction from the blood cell samples was performed with the Qiagen DNeasy Blood Extraction Kit. The rearranged chain carries TRBV29-1 and TRBJ2-7; TRBD1 might be the D gene, on 5 matching bases. The TCR was taken from a man in his forties or fifties in good health and CMV-seronegative. Sequenced input: PBMCs. The CDR3 has the sequence CSVVLRQSYEQYF. The nucleotides read TGCAGCGTTGTCCTTCGACAGTCCTACGAGCAGTACTTC.